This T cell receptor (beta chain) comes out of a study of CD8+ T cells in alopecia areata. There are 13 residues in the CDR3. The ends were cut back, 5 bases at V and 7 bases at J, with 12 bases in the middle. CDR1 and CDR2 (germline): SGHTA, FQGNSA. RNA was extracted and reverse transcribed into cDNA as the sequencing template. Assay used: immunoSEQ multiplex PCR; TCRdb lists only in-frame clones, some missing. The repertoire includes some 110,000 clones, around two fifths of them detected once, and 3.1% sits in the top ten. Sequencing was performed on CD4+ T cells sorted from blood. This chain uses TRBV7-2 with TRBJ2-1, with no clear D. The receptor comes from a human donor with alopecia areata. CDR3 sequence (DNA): TGTGCCAGCAGCCAGACGTCCGGTAATGAGCAGTTCTTC. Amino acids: CASSQTSGNEQFF.